Below are 24 T cell receptor beta chains sequenced from a single sample in a study of Graves' ophthalmopathy and Graves' hyperthyroidism. Amplification targeted the TCR beta CDR3 regions, with RNA transcripts as the source material. RT-PCR with HTBI primers came first, then second-round multiplex PCR. TCRdb used MiXCR to reprocess the multiplex PCR reads, holding one entry per CDR3 protein. The repertoire includes about 740,000 distinct CDR3 sequences, 40% of them detected once, and 44% sits in the top ten. Sequencing input: peripheral blood. Receptors were obtained from an adult man with Graves' ophthalmopathy.

J is TRBJ2-2 and V is TRBV5-1; TRBD1 agrees at 8 bases. Germline loops: CDR1 SGHRS, CDR2 YFSETQ. Losses at the gene ends were 1 base for V and 7 bases for J; bases not matched to a gene: 6. The CDR3 runs to 15 residues. CDR3 nucleotides: TGCGCCAGCAGCTTGAGGGGACAGGCGGACGGGGAGCTGTTTTTT. It yields the protein CASSLRGQADGELFF. Drawing the rest from reference TRBV5-1 and TRBJ2-2, the complete variable domain is KAGVTQTPRYLIKTRGQQVTLSCSPISGHRSVSWYQQTPGQGLQFLFEYFSETQRNKGNFPGRFSGRQFSNSRSEMNVSTLELGDSALYLCASSLRGQADGELFFGEGSRLTVL.

The count of this clonotype is one. The V and J genes are TRBV12-3 or TRBV12-4 and TRBJ2-7; D ambiguous. Deletions cut 3 bases from V and 5 bases from J, with 11 bases between. The CDR3 loop spans 13 amino acids. CDR3 loop: CASSFGSAHEQYF. In DNA form, the CDR3 reads TGTGCCAGCAGTTTTGGGTCTGCCCACGAGCAGTACTTC.

This clonotype has a handful of counts. This chain uses TRBV5-1 with TRBJ2-5, with 7 bases identical to TRBD1. This CDR3 comprises 14 residues. The germline V gene encodes CDR1 SGHRS and CDR2 YFSETQ. Unmatched junction bases numbered 3, after V lost 1 base and J lost 3 bases. For the CDR3, the DNA is TGCGCCAGCAGCTTGACAGGGGCGGAAGAGACCCAGTACTTC. This sequence encodes CASSLTGAEETQYF.

The chain carries TRBV11-2 and TRBJ2-7; 8 nucleotides match TRBD1. The CDR3 covers 14 residues. V shed 6 bases, J shed 3 bases, and the junction held 7 bases outside the gene matches. The germline V gene encodes CDR1 SGHAT and CDR2 FQNNGV. CDR3 DNA sequence: TGTGCCAGCAGGAGACAGGGGACCCTCTACGAGCAGTACTTC. It translates to CASRRQGTLYEQYF.

The rearrangement links TRBV25-1 to TRBJ2-2, with a tentative D call TRBD2 (6 bases). Germline CDR1 reads MGHDK; CDR2 reads SYGVNS. The V end lost 6 bases, the J end lost 8 bases, and 16 bases lay between the germline ends. The CDR3 is 14 residues long. The CDR3 DNA reads TGTGCCAGCAGCTACCTTACGGGAGTTGGGGAGCTGTTTTTT. Translated: CASSYLTGVGELFF.

This clonotype was counted many times. V usage is TRBV7-2 and J usage is TRBJ2-2; perhaps TRBD1 as D (6 bases). This CDR3 region has 14 residues. Germline loops: CDR1 SGHTA, CDR2 FQGNSA. The CDR3 coding sequence is TGTGCGTCGGGACCGGGACAGAACACCGGGGAGCTGTTTTTT. This encodes CASGPGQNTGELFF.

This clonotype was seen ten or more times. This sequence joins TRBV5-6 and TRBJ1-1; 9 bases map to TRBD1. This CDR3 contains 14 residues. The ends lost 1 base at V and 13 bases at J; junction bases unmatched: 11. In germline, CDR1 is SGHDT, CDR2 YYEEEE. The CDR3 loop reads CASSLNPGTGFVFF. CDR3 DNA sequence: TGTGCCAGCAGCTTGAACCCCGGGACAGGGTTTGTTTTCTTT.

This chain joins TRBV10-3 and TRBJ1-6, with D unresolved. The CDR3 has 13 residues. In germline, CDR1 is ENHRY, CDR2 SYGVKD. The V gene lost 3 bases and the J gene lost 5 bases, with 5 bases spanning the gap. CDR3: CAISDSDNSPLHF. The CDR3 DNA follows: TGTGCCATCAGTGACAGTGATAATTCACCCCTCCACTTT.

CDR3 residues: CASSPSGFHQIAQYF. The CDR3 DNA sequence: TGTGCCAGCTCACCATCGGGCTTCCACCAAATAGCACAGTACTTC. The chain carries TRBV18 and TRBJ2-7; no clear D. Trimming took off 2 bases at V and 10 bases at J, with 21 bases between the two ends. This CDR3 is 15 amino acids long. Germline loops: CDR1 KGHSH, CDR2 LQKENI.

This chain joins TRBV20-1 and TRBJ1-1; 8 bases match TRBD1. Unmatched junction bases numbered 2, after V lost 4 bases and J lost 4 bases. This CDR3 has 12 amino acids. The germline V gene encodes CDR1 DFQATT and CDR2 SNEGSKA (reference sequence). CDR3 loop: CSATRGPTEAFF. The CDR3 DNA reads as TGCAGTGCTACCAGGGGGCCCACTGAAGCTTTCTTT.

As for this clonotype: One junction end does not reproduce the germline sequence, and a read error may be involved. This chain joins TRBV30 and TRBJ2-5; D assignment may be TRBD1 or TRBD2 (5 bases each). There are 11 residues in the CDR3. The V gene's germline CDR1 is GTSNPN and CDR2 SVGIG (reference sequence). The CDR3 bases are TGTGCCTGGAGTGTGGGGACCACGAGGGACTTC. This encodes CAWSVGTTRDF.

There are a few counts of this clonotype. This may arise from a read error, as a much more abundant clone is one base away. The chain's CDR3 is CASSFRDNYEQYF. CDR3 bases: TGTGCCAGCAGCTTCCGGGACAACTACGAGCAGTACTTC. This chain links TRBV7-9 with TRBJ2-7, with D perhaps TRBD1 (6 bases). Germline CDR1 is SEHNR and CDR2 is FQNEAQ (reference sequence). V lost 3 bases and J lost 3, with 9 bases in between. This CDR3 contains 13 residues.

This chain joins TRBV12-3 or TRBV12-4 and TRBJ2-7; possibly TRBD1 for D (6 bases). V shed 8 bases and J shed 7 bases, with 15 bases lying between them. This CDR3 has 12 residues. Written as DNA, the CDR3 is TGTGCCAGCCGACAGGCCTTGGGGGAGCAGTACTTC. It encodes CASRQALGEQYF.

This clonotype occurred a few times. The CDR3 loop is CASSPAIDEKLFF. The CDR3 bases are TGTGCCAGCAGCCCGGCAATCGATGAAAAACTGTTTTTT. V is TRBV11-2 and J is TRBJ1-4, with no clear D. The CDR3 runs 13 residues. The V end was cut by 5 bases, the J end by 6 bases, with 10 bases between. Germline assignment: CDR1 SGHAT and CDR2 FQNNGV.

The chain combines TRBV7-2 with TRBJ1-3; 8 bases are shared with TRBD1. CDR1 and CDR2 from the germline V gene are SGHTA and FQGNSA. The CDR3 length is 16 residues. The J segment lost 6 bases and the V segment lost 2 bases, leaving 9 bases of the junction unmatched. The CDR3 DNA is TGTGCCAGCAGCTTAAGCAGGGGGCGAGGTGTAAACACCATATATTTT. This gives the protein CASSLSRGRGVNTIYF.

The J gene is TRBJ1-1, the V gene TRBV29-1; D may be TRBD1 (6 bases). Trimming removed 6 bases from V and 5 bases from J, with 19 bases in between. The CDR3 consists of 14 residues. Germline lookup yields CDR1 SQVTM and CDR2 ANQGSEA. The CDR3 reads CSVRQKGGETEAFF. CDR3 coding DNA: TGCAGCGTCCGACAAAAAGGGGGGGAGACTGAAGCTTTCTTT.

The genes are TRBV7-9 and TRBJ2-5; possibly TRBD1 for D (6 bases). V was cut by 5 bases and J by 5 bases, with 21 bases left in between. The germline V gene encodes CDR1 SEHNR and CDR2 FQNEAQ (reference sequence). The CDR3 has 16 residues. The CDR3 DNA reads as TGTGCCAGCAGCCGCCCGACCGGGACACCCGGCGAGACCCAGTACTTC. It is translated as CASSRPTGTPGETQYF.

As to this clonotype: Without the conserved terminal phenylalanine or tryptophan, this CDR3 likely stems from a read error. The limits of the CDR3 on the DNA are not certain, so only TCRdb's listed CDR3 is given. The chain uses TRBV7-9 and TRBJ1-4. Germline CDR1 is SEHNR and CDR2 is FQNEAQ (reference sequence). The CDR3 is made up of 13 amino acids, end residues included. The CDR3 protein is CASSSGTGSRRDY.

Many counts were recorded for this clonotype. This rearrangement joins TRBV12-3 or TRBV12-4 to TRBJ1-6; D is ambiguous. The ends were cut back, 3 bases at V and 7 bases at J, with 7 bases in the middle. This CDR3 is 13 amino acids long. The CDR3 DNA reads TGTGCCAGCAGTTTGAGGGAGAATTCACCCCTCCACTTT. It specifies CASSLRENSPLHF.

The chain joins TRBV7-3 to TRBJ2-5; D remains unclear. There are 14 residues in the CDR3. Trimming took off 6 bases at V and 7 bases at J, with 18 bases between the two ends. Germline V gene data show CDR1 as SGHTA and CDR2 as FQGTGA. CDR3 DNA: TGTGCCAGCAGTCACGAGCCCGGAAAAGGGACCCAGTACTTC. Translated: CASSHEPGKGTQYF.

This clonotype was picked up one time. Relative to the germline gene, one junction end is altered; a read error may explain this. The chain joins TRBV7-2 to TRBJ1-5; TRBD1 agrees at 9 bases. The CDR3 contains 15 residues. Germline CDR1 is SGHTA and CDR2 is FQGNSA. The CDR3 region is CANSSGTGIREPQHF. The CDR3 DNA reads as TGTGCCAACAGCTCCGGGACAGGGATCAGGGAGCCCCAGCATTTT.

This clonotype was picked up one time. The chain has TRBV20-1 and TRBJ1-2, with 7 bases identical to TRBD1. The J segment lost 4 bases and the V segment lost 0 bases, leaving 5 bases of the junction unmatched. Germline assignment: CDR1 DFQATT and CDR2 SNEGSKA (reference sequence). This CDR3 has 14 residues. The CDR3 nucleotides read TGCAGTGCTAGAGACGCCGGGACAGTCTATGGCTACACCTTC. Translation gives CSARDAGTVYGYTF.

With respect to this clonotype: An end of the junction differs from the germline gene, which may be a read error. The J gene is TRBJ1-1, the V gene TRBV6-1, with D hard to call. CDR1 and CDR2 from the germline V gene are MNHNS and SASEGT. The CDR3 is 12 amino acids. CDR3 in DNA: TGTGCCAGCAGTGAAACCTACACTGAAGCTCTCTTT. Residues: CASSETYTEALF.

This clonotype was recorded a few times. This chain links TRBV9 with TRBJ1-3; D gene unclear. This CDR3 has 16 residues. With 4 bases removed from V and 4 bases from J, the gap between germline ends came to 18 bases. In germline, CDR1 is SGDLS, CDR2 YYNGEE. The CDR3 sequence is CASSPGRLTGGNTIYF. As DNA, the CDR3 is TGTGCCAGCAGCCCCGGACGATTGACGGGCGGAAACACCATATATTTT.